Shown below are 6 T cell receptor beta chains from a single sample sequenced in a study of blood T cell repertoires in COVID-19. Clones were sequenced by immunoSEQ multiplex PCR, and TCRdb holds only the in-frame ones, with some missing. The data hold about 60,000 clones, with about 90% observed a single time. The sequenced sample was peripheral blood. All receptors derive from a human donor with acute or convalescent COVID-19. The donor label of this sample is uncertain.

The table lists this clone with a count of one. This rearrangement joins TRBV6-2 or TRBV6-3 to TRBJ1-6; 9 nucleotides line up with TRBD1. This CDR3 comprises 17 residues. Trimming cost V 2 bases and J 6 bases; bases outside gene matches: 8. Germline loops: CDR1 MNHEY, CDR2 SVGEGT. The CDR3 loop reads CASSYPRTGAINSPLHF. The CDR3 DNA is TGTGCCAGCAGTTACCCAAGGACAGGGGCCATTAATTCACCCCTCCACTTT.

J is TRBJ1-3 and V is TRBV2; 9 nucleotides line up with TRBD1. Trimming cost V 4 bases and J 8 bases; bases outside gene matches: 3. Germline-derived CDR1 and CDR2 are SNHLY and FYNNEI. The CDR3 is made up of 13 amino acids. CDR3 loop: CASSADRGDTIYF. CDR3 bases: TGTGCCAGCAGTGCGGACAGGGGAGACACCATATATTTT.

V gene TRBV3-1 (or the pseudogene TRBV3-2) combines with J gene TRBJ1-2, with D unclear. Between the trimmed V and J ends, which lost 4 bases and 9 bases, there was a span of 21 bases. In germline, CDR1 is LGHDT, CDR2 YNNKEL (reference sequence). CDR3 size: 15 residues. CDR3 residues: CASSRGTSGISRYTF. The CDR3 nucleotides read TGTGCCAGCAGCCGAGGCACTAGCGGGATCTCTCGCTACACCTTC.

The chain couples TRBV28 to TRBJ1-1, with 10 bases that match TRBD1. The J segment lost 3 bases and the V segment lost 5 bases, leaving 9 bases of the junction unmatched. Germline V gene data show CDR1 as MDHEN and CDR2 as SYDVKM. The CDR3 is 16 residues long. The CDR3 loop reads CASSPPPGQGYTEAFF. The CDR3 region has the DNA TGTGCCAGCAGTCCCCCCCCGGGACAGGGGTACACTGAAGCTTTCTTT.

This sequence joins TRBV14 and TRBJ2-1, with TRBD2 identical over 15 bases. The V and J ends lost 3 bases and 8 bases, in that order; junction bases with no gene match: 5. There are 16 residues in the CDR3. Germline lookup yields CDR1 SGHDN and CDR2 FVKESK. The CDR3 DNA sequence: TGTGCCAGCAGCCAGGGGGGACTAGCGGGAGGCGATGAGCAGTTCTTC. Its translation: CASSQGGLAGGDEQFF.

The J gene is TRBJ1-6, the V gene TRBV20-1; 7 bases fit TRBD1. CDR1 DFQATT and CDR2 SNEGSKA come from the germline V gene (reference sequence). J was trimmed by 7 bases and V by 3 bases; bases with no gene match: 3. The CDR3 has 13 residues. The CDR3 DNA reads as TGCAGTGCTAGTGGGACAGTCAATTCACCCCTCCACTTT. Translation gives CSASGTVNSPLHF.